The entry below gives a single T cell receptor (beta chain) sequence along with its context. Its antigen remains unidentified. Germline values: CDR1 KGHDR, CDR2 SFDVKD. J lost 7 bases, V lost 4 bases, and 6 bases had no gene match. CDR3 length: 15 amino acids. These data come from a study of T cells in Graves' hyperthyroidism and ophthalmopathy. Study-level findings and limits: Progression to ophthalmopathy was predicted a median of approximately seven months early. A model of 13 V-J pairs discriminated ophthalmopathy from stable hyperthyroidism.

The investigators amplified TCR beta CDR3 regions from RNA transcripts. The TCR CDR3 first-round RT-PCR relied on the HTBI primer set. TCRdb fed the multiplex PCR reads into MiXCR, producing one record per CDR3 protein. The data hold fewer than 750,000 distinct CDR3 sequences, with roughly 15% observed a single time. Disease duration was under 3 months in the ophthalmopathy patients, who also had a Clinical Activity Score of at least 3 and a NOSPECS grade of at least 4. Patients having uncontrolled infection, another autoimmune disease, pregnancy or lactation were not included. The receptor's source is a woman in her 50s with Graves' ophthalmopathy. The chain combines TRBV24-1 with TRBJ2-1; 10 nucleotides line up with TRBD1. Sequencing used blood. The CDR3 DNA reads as TGTGCCACCAGTGAAGGGACAGGGGAGTTTAATGAGCAGTTCTTC. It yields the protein CATSEGTGEFNEQFF.